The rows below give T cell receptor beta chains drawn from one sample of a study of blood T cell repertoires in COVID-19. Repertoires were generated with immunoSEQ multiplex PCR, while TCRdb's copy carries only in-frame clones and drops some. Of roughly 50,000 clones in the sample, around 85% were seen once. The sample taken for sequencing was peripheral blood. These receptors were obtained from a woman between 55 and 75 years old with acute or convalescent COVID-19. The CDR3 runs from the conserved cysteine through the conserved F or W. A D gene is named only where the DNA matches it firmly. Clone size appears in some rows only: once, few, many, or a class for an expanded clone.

TGTGCCAGCAGCTTGGCCGGGCGGGAGAGAGGCAATGAGCAGTTCTTC CASSLAGRERGNEQFF TRBD2 TRBJ2-1 TRBV5-4 -
TGTGCCAGCAGAGATCGGGGGGTCCGTCACAATGAGCAGTTCTTC CASRDRGVRHNEQFF TRBD2 TRBJ2-1 TRBV3-1/TRBV3-2 once
TGTGCCAGTAGTATAAGACGGCCTCAGGGCTATGGCTACACCTTC CASSIRRPQGYGYTF - TRBJ1-2 TRBV19 once
TGTGCCAGCAGTTTATCTCAGGGATCTGGCTACACCTTC CASSLSQGSGYTF - TRBJ1-2 TRBV27 once
TGTGCCAGCAGCTCACCTACAGGGGGTGTGCGGTATGGCTACACCTTC CASSSPTGGVRYGYTF TRBD1 TRBJ1-2 TRBV9 -
TGTGCCAGCAGCCGGGTCGGGTTCGACTATAATTCACCCCTCCACTTT CASSRVGFDYNSPLHF - TRBJ1-6 TRBV7-8 once
TGCAGTGCTAGTAGACCGGGGAATCGTGAAAAACTGTTTTTT CSASRPGNREKLFF - TRBJ1-4 TRBV20-1 -
TGTGCCAGCACCTGGACAGAGAACACTGAAGCTTTCTTT CASTWTENTEAFF - TRBJ1-1 TRBV12-3/TRBV12-4 -
TGTGCCAGCAGCCCCGTGCGGGGGACTAACTATGGCTACACCTTC CASSPVRGTNYGYTF - TRBJ1-2 TRBV4-2 -
TGTGCCAGCAGCTTAAGGGCAGAATTCCCCTACGAGCAGTACTTC CASSLRAEFPYEQYF - TRBJ2-7 TRBV7-3 -
TGCGCCAGCAGCCAACCCAATAGGGGGTCGCTCTCCTACGAGCAGTACTTC CASSQPNRGSLSYEQYF - TRBJ2-7 TRBV4-1 -
TGCGCCAGCAGCCCACAGGGGGCAGAAGGCTACACCTTC CASSPQGAEGYTF TRBD1 TRBJ1-2 TRBV5-1 -
TGTGCCAGCAGCTTAATATGGTCGGCTAATGAAAAACTGTTTTTT CASSLIWSANEKLFF - TRBJ1-4 TRBV7-8 -
TGTGCCAGCAGCCGACAGGGGACAGATACGCAGTATTTT CASSRQGTDTQYF TRBD1 TRBJ2-3 TRBV5-4 -
TGTGCCAGCAGCCCGGGATTGGGCAATCAGCCCCAGCATTTT CASSPGLGNQPQHF - TRBJ1-5 TRBV6-5 -
TGTGCCAGCAGCTTAATGGGTAGGAGCACTGAAGCTTTCTTT CASSLMGRSTEAFF - TRBJ1-1 TRBV7-3 -
TGTGCCAGCAGCTTACGGCCCGTCCACGAAGCAGGCATGAACACTGAAGCTTTCTTT CASSLRPVHEAGMNTEAFF - TRBJ1-1 TRBV7-6 -
TGCGCCAGCAGTGTCGGGAGGAACACCGGGGAGCTGTTTTTT CASSVGRNTGELFF - TRBJ2-2 TRBV10-2 -
TGTGCCAGCAGCGTAGGGACATCGGAGACCCAGTACTTC CASSVGTSETQYF - TRBJ2-5 TRBV9 -
TGTGCCAGCAGCGTAGGAACCGCGACTAGCGGGACACGGGACACCGGGGAGCTGTTTTTT CASSVGTATSGTRDTGELFF TRBD2 TRBJ2-2 TRBV9 -
TGTGCCAGCAGCCTGGACAGGTTTGGTGAAAAACTGTTTTTT CASSLDRFGEKLFF TRBD1 TRBJ1-4 TRBV6-5 -
TGTGCCAGCTCACCCCTACCGATTTCAGATACGCAGTATTTT CASSPLPISDTQYF - TRBJ2-3 TRBV18 -
TGTGCCAGCAGCGGAATGGGCCGAGGAAACACCATATATTTT CASSGMGRGNTIYF - TRBJ1-3 TRBV25-1 -
TGCAGTGCTAGTCTAGCGGACAATGAGCAGTTCTTC CSASLADNEQFF TRBD2 TRBJ2-1 TRBV20-1 -
TGTGCCAGCAGTGATGCGCGTACCATGTCAGATACGCAGTATTTT CASSDARTMSDTQYF - TRBJ2-3 TRBV2 -
TGTGCCAGCAGGCTAGCGGGAGTAGGAGAGACCCAGTACTTC CASRLAGVGETQYF TRBD2 TRBJ2-5 TRBV6-5 -
TGTGCCAGCAGAGATAACGGGATACCCCTGGCCTATGGCTACACCTTC CASRDNGIPLAYGYTF - TRBJ1-2 TRBV5-4 once
TGTGCCAGCAGTTCTTGGACAGGGCTGAACACTGAAGCTTTCTTT CASSSWTGLNTEAFF TRBD1 TRBJ1-1 TRBV27 -
TGTGCCAGCAGCGTAGAGGGGCGGGCAGGGGCGGATACGCAGTATTTT CASSVEGRAGADTQYF - TRBJ2-3 TRBV9 -
TGTGCCAGCAGTTATTCGGACAGCCTGCCCCAGCATTTT CASSYSDSLPQHF - TRBJ1-5 TRBV12-3/TRBV12-4 -
TGCAGCGTTGATCCAGGGACTGAAGCTTTCTTT CSVDPGTEAFF - TRBJ1-1 TRBV29-1 few
TGTGCCATTCATGCCTGGGAGGGCCGGGATTCACCCCTCCACTTT CAIHAWEGRDSPLHF - TRBJ1-6 TRBV6-5 -
TGTGCCATCAGTGAGTCGGGCCAATACAATGAGCAGTTCTTC CAISESGQYNEQFF - TRBJ2-1 TRBV10-3 -
TGCGCCAGCAGCTTGGTGCGGGGGGGCACCGGGGAGCTGTTTTTT CASSLVRGGTGELFF TRBD2 TRBJ2-2 TRBV5-1 -
TGTGCCAGCAGGCGACCGGGACAGGTGGCCTACAATGAGCAGTTCTTC CASRRPGQVAYNEQFF TRBD1 TRBJ2-1 TRBV2 once
TGTGCCAGCAGCTTACGGGACAGGGTCACAGCTGCAACTAATGAAAAACTGTTTTTT CASSLRDRVTAATNEKLFF TRBD1 TRBJ1-4 TRBV7-8 few
TGCGCCAGCAGCTCTAGTAATTCACCCCTCCACTTT CASSSSNSPLHF - TRBJ1-6 TRBV5-1 once
TGTGCCAGCAGGAACAGTCCGTCCTATGGCTACACCTTC CASRNSPSYGYTF - TRBJ1-2 TRBV6-6 few
TGTGCCAGCAGCCCTGGACAGAACACTTATGGCTACACCTTC CASSPGQNTYGYTF - TRBJ1-2 TRBV27 -
TGTGCCTGGAGTGTACTCTTCTACAATGAGCAGTTCTTC CAWSVLFYNEQFF - TRBJ2-1 TRBV30 -
TGTGCCAGCAGCTTAGATGGCGGGTGGCGGCGTGAGACCCAGTACTTC CASSLDGGWRRETQYF - TRBJ2-5 TRBV7-9 -
TGTGCCAGCAGTGAGGAGGGACCCTATGGCTACACCTTC CASSEEGPYGYTF - TRBJ1-2 TRBV2 -
TGTGCCAGCAGCCCCGGGGCTAACTATGGCTACACCTTC CASSPGANYGYTF - TRBJ1-2 TRBV3-1/TRBV3-2 once
TGCGCCAGCAGCTTGGCTCAGGGGGCATCCTACAATGAGCAGTTCTTC CASSLAQGASYNEQFF TRBD1 TRBJ2-1 TRBV5-1 -
TGTGCCAGCAGCCAATCCGGGACAGGGGTAAACTATGGCTACACCTTC CASSQSGTGVNYGYTF TRBD1 TRBJ1-2 TRBV16 -
TGTGCCAGCAGTGGATCCCCGGGACAGGGGGTCGAAGATACGCAGTATTTT CASSGSPGQGVEDTQYF TRBD1 TRBJ2-3 TRBV6-6 -
TGTGCCAGTAGCAGCCCACGGAGGGGGCCTGAAGCTTTCTTT CASSSPRRGPEAFF TRBD1 TRBJ1-1 TRBV19 few
TGTGCCAGCAGCAACAGGGGATGGGGAAGAACTGAAGCTTTCTTT CASSNRGWGRTEAFF - TRBJ1-1 TRBV21-1 -
TGTGCCAGCAGCTTTCCGGGACTAGCCTACGAGCAGTACTTC CASSFPGLAYEQYF TRBD2 TRBJ2-7 TRBV5-6 -
TGTGCCAGCAGTCAAGTATATAACTATGGCTACACCTTC CASSQVYNYGYTF - TRBJ1-2 TRBV14 -